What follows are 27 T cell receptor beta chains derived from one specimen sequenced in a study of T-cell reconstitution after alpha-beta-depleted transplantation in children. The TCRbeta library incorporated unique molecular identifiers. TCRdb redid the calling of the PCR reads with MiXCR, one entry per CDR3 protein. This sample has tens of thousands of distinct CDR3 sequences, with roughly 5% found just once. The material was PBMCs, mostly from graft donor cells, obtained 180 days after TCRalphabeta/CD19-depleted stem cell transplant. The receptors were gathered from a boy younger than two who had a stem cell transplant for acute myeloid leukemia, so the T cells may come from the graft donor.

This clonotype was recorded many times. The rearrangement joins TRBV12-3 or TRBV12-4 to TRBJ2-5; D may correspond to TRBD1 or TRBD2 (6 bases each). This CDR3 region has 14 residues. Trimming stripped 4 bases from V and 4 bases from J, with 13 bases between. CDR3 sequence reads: CASSSRGARETQYF. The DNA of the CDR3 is TGTGCCAGCAGTTCTAGGGGGGCCCGAGAGACCCAGTACTTC.

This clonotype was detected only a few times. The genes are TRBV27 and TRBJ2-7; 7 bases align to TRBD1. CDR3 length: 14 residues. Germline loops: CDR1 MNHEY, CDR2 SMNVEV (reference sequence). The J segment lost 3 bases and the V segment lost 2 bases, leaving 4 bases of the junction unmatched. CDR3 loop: CASSLDRVNYEQYF. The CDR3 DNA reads TGTGCCAGCAGTTTAGACAGGGTAAACTACGAGCAGTACTTC.

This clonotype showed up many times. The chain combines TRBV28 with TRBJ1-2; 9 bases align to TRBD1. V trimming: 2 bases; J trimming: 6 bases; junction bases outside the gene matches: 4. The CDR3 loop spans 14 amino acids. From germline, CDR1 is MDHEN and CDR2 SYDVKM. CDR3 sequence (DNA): TGTGCCAGCAGTTTAGGGACAGGGTGGGATGGCTACACCTTC. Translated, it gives CASSLGTGWDGYTF.

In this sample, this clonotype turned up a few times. CDR3 sequence reads: CASSFGSEPGRNEQFF. In nucleotides, the CDR3 is TGTGCCAGCAGCTTTGGAAGCGAGCCGGGGCGAAATGAGCAGTTCTTC. This sequence joins TRBV11-2 and TRBJ2-1, with D perhaps assigned TRBD1 or TRBD2 (5 bases each). V was pared by 3 bases and J by 7 bases, with 19 bases between. The CDR3 extends over 16 amino acids. Germline CDR1 reads SGHAT; CDR2 reads FQNNGV.

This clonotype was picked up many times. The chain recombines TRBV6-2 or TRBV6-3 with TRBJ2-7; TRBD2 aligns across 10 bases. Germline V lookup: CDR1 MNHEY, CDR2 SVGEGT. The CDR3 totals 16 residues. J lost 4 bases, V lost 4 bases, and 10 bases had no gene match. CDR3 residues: CASSWYPTSGKYEQYF. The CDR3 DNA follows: TGTGCCAGCAGTTGGTACCCCACTAGCGGGAAATACGAGCAGTACTTC.

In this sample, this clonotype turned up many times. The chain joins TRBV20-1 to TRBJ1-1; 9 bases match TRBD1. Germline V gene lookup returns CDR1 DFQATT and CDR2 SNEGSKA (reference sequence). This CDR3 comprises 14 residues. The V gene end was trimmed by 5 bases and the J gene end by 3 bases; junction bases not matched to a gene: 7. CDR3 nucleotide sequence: TGCAGTGCTCGACCCCGGACAGGGGACACTGAAGCTTTCTTT. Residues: CSARPRTGDTEAFF.

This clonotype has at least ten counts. CDR3 amino acids: CASSPGVSQPQHF. DNA for the CDR3: TGTGCCAGCTCACCCGGAGTTTCTCAGCCCCAGCATTTT. The V and J genes are TRBV18 and TRBJ1-5, with D hard to call. Trimming removed 3 bases from V and 6 bases from J, with 9 bases in between. The germline gives CDR1 KGHSH, CDR2 LQKENI. This CDR3 has 13 amino acids.

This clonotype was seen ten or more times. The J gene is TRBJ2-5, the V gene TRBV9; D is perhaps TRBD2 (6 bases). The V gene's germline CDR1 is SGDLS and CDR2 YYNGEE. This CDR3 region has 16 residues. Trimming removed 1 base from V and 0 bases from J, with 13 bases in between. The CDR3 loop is CASSVSPRLDQETQYF. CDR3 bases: TGTGCCAGCAGCGTATCTCCGAGACTAGACCAAGAGACCCAGTACTTC.

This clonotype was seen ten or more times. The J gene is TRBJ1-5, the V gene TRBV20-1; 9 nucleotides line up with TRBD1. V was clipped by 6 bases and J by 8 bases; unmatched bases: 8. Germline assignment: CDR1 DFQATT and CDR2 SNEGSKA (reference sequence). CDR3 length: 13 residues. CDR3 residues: CSAPGQGAEPQHF. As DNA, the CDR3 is TGCAGTGCGCCGGGACAGGGTGCGGAGCCCCAGCATTTT.

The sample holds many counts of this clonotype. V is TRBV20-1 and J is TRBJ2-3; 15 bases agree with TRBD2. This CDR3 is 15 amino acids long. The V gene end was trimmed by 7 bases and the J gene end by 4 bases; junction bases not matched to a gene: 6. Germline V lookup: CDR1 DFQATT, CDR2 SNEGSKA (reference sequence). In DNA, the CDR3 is TGCAGTGGGGGACTAGCGGGGGGCGGGGCAGATACGCAGTATTTT. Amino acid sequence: CSGGLAGGGADTQYF.

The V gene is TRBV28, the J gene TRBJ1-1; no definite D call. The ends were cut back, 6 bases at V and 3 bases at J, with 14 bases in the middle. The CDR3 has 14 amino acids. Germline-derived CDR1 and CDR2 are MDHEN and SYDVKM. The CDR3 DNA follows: TGTGCCAGCAGCCTCGGGCCCCTCTACACTGAAGCTTTCTTT. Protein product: CASSLGPLYTEAFF.

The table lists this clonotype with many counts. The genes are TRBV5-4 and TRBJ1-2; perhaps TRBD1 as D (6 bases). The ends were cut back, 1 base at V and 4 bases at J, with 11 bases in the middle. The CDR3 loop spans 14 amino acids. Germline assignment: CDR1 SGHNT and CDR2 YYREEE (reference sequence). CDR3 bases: TGTGCCAGCAGCTTGAGACAGGAGCTCTATGGCTACACCTTC. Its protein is CASSLRQELYGYTF.

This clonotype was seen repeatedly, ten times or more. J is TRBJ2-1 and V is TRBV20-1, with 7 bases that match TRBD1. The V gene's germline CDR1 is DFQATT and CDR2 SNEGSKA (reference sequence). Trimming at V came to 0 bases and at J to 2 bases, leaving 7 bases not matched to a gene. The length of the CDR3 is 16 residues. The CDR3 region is CSARDNRGFTYNEQFF. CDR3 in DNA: TGCAGTGCTAGAGATAACAGGGGATTCACCTACAATGAGCAGTTCTTC.

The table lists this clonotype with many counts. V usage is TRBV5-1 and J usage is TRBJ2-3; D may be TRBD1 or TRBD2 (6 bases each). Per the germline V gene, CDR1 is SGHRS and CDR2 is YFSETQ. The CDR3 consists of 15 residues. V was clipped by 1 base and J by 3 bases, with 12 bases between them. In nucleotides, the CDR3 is TGCGCCAGCAGCTTGATGCAGGGGAGGACAGATACGCAGTATTTT. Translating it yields CASSLMQGRTDTQYF.

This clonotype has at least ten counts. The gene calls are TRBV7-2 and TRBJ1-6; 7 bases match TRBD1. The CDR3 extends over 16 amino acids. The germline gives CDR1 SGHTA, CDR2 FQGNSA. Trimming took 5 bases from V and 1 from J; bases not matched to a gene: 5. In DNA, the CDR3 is TGTGCCAGCAGCGTAGGGGGCCGGTCCTATAATTCACCCCTCCACTTT. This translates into CASSVGGRSYNSPLHF.

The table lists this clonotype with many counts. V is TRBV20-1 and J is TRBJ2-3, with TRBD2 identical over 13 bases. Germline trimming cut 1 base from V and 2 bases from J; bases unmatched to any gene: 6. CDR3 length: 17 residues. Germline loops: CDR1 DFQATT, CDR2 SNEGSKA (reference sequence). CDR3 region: CSARAVTSGGPTDTQYF. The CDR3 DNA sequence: TGCAGTGCTAGAGCGGTGACTAGCGGGGGGCCCACAGATACGCAGTATTTT.

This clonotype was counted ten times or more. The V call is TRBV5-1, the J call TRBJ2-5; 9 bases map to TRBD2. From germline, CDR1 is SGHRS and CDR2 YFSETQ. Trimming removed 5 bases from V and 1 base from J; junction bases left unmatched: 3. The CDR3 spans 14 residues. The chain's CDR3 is CASSSGGVQETQYF. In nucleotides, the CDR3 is TGCGCCAGCAGTAGCGGGGGCGTCCAAGAGACCCAGTACTTC.

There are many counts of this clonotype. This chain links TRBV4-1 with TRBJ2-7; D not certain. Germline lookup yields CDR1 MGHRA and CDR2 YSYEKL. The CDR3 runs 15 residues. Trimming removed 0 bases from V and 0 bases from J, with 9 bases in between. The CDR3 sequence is CASSQEAYTSYEQYF. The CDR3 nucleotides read TGCGCCAGCAGCCAAGAAGCCTACACCTCCTACGAGCAGTACTTC.

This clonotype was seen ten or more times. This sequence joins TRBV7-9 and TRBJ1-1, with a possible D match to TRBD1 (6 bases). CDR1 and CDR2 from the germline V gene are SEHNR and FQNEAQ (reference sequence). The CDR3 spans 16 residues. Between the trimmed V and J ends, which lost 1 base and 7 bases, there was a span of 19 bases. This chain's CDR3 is CASSLEYRGARSEAFF. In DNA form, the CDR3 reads TGTGCCAGCAGCTTAGAGTATCGGGGGGCGCGGAGTGAAGCTTTCTTT.

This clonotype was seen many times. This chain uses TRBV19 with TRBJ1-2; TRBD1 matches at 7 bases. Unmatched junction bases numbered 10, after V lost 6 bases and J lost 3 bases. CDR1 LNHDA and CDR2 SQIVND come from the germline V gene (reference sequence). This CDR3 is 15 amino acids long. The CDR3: CASRSTGPGHYGYTF. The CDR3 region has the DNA TGTGCCAGTAGATCGACAGGGCCGGGACACTATGGCTACACCTTC. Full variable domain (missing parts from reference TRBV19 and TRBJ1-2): DGGITQSPKYLFRKEGQNVTLSCEQNLNHDAMYWYRQDPGQGLRLIYYSQIVNDFQKGDIAEGYSVSREKKESFPLTVTSAQKNPTAFYLCASRSTGPGHYGYTFGSGTRLTVV.

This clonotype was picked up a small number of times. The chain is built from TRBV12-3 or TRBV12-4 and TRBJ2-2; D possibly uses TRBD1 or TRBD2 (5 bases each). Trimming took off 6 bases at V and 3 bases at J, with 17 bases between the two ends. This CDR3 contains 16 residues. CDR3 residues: CASSPSWGPDTGELFF. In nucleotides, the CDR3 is TGTGCCAGCAGCCCTTCTTGGGGACCCGACACCGGGGAGCTGTTTTTT.

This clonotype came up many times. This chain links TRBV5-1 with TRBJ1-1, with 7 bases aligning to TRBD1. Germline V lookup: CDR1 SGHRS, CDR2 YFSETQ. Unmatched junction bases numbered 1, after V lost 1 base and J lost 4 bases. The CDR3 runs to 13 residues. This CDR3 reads CASSLTGVTEAFF. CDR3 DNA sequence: TGCGCCAGCAGCTTGACAGGGGTCACTGAAGCTTTCTTT. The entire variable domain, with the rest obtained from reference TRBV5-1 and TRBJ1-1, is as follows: KAGVTQTPRYLIKTRGQQVTLSCSPISGHRSVSWYQQTPGQGLQFLFEYFSETQRNKGNFPGRFSGRQFSNSRSEMNVSTLELGDSALYLCASSLTGVTEAFFGQGTRLTVV.

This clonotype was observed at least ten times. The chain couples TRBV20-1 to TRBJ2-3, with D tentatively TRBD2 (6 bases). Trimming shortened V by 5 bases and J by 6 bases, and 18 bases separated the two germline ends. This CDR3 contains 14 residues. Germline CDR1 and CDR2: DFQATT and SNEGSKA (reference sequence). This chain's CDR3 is CSARRGGAGDTQYF. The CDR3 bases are TGCAGTGCTCGTCGGGGCGGGGCTGGGGATACGCAGTATTTT.

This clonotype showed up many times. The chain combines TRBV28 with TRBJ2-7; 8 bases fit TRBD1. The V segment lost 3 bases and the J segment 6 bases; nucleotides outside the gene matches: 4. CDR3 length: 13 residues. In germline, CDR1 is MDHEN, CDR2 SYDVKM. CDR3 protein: CASSLSRGLEQYV. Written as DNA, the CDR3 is TGTGCCAGCAGTTTGTCCAGGGGGCTCGAGCAGTACGTC.

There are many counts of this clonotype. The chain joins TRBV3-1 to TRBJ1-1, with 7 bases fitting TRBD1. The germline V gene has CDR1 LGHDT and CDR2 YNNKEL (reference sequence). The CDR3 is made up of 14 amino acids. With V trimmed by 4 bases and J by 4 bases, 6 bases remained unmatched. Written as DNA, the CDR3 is TGTGCCAGCAGCCCAGACAGGGACTCCACTGAAGCTTTCTTT. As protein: CASSPDRDSTEAFF.

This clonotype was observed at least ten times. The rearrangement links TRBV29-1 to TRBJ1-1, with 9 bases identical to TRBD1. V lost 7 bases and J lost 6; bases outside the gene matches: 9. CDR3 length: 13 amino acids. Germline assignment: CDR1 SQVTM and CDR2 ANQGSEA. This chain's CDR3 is CSAPGQGSPEAFF. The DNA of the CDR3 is TGCAGCGCCCCGGGACAGGGAAGCCCTGAAGCTTTCTTT. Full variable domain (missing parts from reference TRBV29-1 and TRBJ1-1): SAVISQKPSRDICQRGTSLTIQCQVDSQVTMMFWYRQQPGQSLTLIATANQGSEATYESGFVIDKFPISRPNLTFSTLTVSNMSPEDSSIYLCSAPGQGSPEAFFGQGTRLTVV.

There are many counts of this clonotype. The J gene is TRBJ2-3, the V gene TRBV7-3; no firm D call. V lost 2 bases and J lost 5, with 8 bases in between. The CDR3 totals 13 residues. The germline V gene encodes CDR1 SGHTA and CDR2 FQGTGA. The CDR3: CASSLFSGDTQYF. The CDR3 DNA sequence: TGTGCCAGCAGCTTATTTTCAGGAGATACGCAGTATTTT.